Sequencing of this T cell receptor beta chain was carried out in a study of cytomegalovirus exposure and HLA in healthy donors. Profiling relied on immunoSEQ multiplex PCR, and the TCRdb table lists in-frame clones only, not all of them. The table has 150,000 to 200,000 clones, around nine tenths seen once; the top ten hold 6% to 8%. Regarding this clone: Its matching antigen is unknown.

Findings of the study overall: Researchers reported that a few CMV-associated chains were confirmed in vitro as CMV antigen-specific. Researchers catalogued approximately 170 TCR beta chains as cytomegalovirus-associated.

The donors were in the roughly 130-subject validation cohort, distinct from the roughly 600-subject first cohort. Trimming left V 4 bases short and J 0 bases short, with 3 bases between. CDR1 and CDR2 (germline): LNHDA, SQIVND (reference sequence). CDR3 length: 12 residues. The rearrangement links TRBV19 to TRBJ2-5; no definite D call. Sequencing was done on a sample of PBMCs. This clonotype was sampled from a young man in good health and CMV-seropositive. CDR3 in amino acids: CASSSNQETQYF. CDR3 sequence (DNA): TGTGCCAGTAGTAGTAACCAAGAGACCCAGTACTTC.